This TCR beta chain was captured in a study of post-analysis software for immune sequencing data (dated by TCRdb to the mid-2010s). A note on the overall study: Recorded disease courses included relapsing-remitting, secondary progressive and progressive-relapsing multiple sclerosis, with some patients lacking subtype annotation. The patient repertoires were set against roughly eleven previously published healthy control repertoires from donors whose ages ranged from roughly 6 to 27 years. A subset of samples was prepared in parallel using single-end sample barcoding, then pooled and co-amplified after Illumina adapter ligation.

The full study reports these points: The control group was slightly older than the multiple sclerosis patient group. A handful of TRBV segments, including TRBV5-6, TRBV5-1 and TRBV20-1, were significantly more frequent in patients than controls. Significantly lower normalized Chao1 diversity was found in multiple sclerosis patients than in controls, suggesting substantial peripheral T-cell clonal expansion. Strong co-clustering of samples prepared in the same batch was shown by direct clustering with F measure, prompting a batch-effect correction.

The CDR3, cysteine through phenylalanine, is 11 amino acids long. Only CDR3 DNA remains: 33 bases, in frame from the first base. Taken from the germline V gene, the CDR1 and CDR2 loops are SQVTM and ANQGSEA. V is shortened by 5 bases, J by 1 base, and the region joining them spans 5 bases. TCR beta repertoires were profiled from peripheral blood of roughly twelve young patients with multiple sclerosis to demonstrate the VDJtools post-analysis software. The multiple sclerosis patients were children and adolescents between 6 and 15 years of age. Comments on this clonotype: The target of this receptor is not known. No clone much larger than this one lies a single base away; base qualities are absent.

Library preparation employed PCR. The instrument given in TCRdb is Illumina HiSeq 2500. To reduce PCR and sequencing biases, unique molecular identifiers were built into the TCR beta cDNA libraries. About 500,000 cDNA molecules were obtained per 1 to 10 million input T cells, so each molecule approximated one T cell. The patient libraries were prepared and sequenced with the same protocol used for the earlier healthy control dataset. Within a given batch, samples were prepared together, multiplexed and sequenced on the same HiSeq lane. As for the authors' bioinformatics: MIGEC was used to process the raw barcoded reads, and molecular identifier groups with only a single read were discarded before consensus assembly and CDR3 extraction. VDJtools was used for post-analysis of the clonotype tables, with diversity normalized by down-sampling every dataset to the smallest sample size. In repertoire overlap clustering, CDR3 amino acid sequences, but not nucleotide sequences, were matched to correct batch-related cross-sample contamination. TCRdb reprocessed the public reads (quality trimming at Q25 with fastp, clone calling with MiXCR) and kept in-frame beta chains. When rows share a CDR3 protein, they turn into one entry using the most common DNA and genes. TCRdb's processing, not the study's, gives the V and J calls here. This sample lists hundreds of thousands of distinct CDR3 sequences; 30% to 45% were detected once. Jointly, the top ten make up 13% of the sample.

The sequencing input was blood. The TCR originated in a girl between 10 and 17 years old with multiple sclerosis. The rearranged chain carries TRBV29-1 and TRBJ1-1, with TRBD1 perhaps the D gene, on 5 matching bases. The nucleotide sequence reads TGCAGCGTTCAGGGGAACACTGAAGCTTTCTTT. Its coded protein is CSVQGNTEAFF. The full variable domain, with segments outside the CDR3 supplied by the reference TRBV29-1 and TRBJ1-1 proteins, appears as SAVISQKPSRDICQRGTSLTIQCQVDSQVTMMFWYRQQPGQSLTLIATANQGSEATYESGFVIDKFPISRPNLTFSTLTVSNMSPEDSSIYLCSVQGNTEAFFGQGTRLTVV.